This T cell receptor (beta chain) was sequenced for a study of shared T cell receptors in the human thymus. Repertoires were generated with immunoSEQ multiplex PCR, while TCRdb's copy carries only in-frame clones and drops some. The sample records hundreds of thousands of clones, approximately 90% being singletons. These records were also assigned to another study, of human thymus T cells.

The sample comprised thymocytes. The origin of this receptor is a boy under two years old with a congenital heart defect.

The CDR3 sequence is CTSSQPTGTSARGQFF. CDR3 coding DNA: TGCACCAGCAGCCAACCGACCGGGACTAGCGCCCGGGGGCAGTTCTTC. The chain has TRBV1 and TRBJ2-1; the D call in the table, TRBD2, was not verified against the DNA. TRBV1 constitutes a pseudogene. The CDR3 is 16 residues long.